One sample yielded the 2 T cell receptor beta chains listed below, sequenced in a study of graft-versus-host responses after intestinal transplantation. The protocol was immunoSEQ multiplex PCR, while the TCRdb copy is restricted to in-frame clones and leaves out a portion. The sample includes 71,000 or so clones, around 90% of them seen just once. These TCRs' antigens remain unknown. Sequencing was performed on unstimulated CD8+ T cells sorted from spleen or lymph node cells, taken before intestinal transplant. These receptor sequences come from a human donor who received an intestinal transplant.

This sequence joins TRBV5-1 and TRBJ2-5; 11 nucleotides align to TRBD2. Germline V gene sequence: CDR1 SGHRS, CDR2 YFSETQ. The CDR3 extends over 16 amino acids. The ends lost 0 bases at V and 5 bases at J; junction bases unmatched: 6. The CDR3 sequence is CASSLETSGGTETQYF. As DNA, the CDR3 is TGCGCCAGCAGCTTGGAAACTAGCGGGGGTACGGAGACCCAGTACTTC.

V is TRBV27 and J is TRBJ1-2; D remains unclear. V lost 6 bases and J 8 bases, leaving 13 bases between the germline ends. Germline CDR1 is MNHEY and CDR2 is SMNVEV (reference sequence). The CDR3 contains 12 residues. The CDR3 DNA follows: TGTGCCAGCAGGGAGGTTGGGGAAGGCTACACCTTC. Translating it yields CASREVGEGYTF.